This T cell receptor beta chain came from a study of cytomegalovirus exposure and HLA in healthy donors. With regard to this clone: Its target is unknown.

Regarding the study as a whole: The dataset shows that most TCR sequences were rare, while some public TCRs occurred in many donors.

With 60 Vbeta and 13 Jbeta primers, the PCR was carried out. The table came from immunoSEQ multiplex PCR; TCRdb's copy has only in-frame clones and leaves some out. The sample has around 100,000 clones, roughly 73% seen once; the top ten hold about 3.5%. The sequence came from a man aged 40-49 years in good health and CMV-seronegative. Sequencing input: PBMCs.

CDR3 DNA: TGTGCCAGCAGCTTAGATGGGGCAGGGGGAGCAATTCAGCCCCAGCATTTT. It codes for CASSLDGAGGAIQPQHF. The rearrangement links TRBV11-2 to TRBJ1-5; 7 nucleotides agree with TRBD1. This CDR3 is 17 amino acids long. From germline, CDR1 is SGHAT and CDR2 FQNNGV. V trimming: 0 bases; J trimming: 6 bases; junction bases outside the gene matches: 11. Combining the CDR3 with reference TRBV11-2 and TRBJ1-5 gives the whole variable domain EAGVAQSPRYKIIEKRQSVAFWCNPISGHATLYWYQQILGQGPKLLIQFQNNGVVDDSQLPKDRFSAERLKGVDSTLKIQPAKLEDSAVYLCASSLDGAGGAIQPQHFGDGTRLSIL.